Below are 8 T cell receptor beta chains sequenced from a single sample in a study of T-cell memory formation after mild COVID-19. TCRdb reanalysed the 5' RACE reads using MiXCR and keeps one entry per CDR3 protein. Found here are about 560,000 distinct CDR3 sequences, more than 15% of them singletons; the top ten hold 9.5% to 15%. The sequencing input was PBMCs or a T cell subset sorted from them (not recorded which). These receptors all stem from an adult woman who had mild COVID-19 (a few samples of this study predate the infection). Cell type and time point are not known.

This clonotype has at least ten counts. This rearrangement joins TRBV7-3 to TRBJ2-2, with no clear D. CDR1 is SGHTA, CDR2 FQGTGA, per germline. V lost 0 bases and J 5 bases, leaving 1 base between the germline ends. The length of the CDR3 is 12 residues. The CDR3 region has the DNA TGTGCCAGCAGCTTAACGACCGGGGAGCTGTTTTTT. Translating it yields CASSLTTGELFF.

This clonotype was seen more than once but under ten times. The V and J genes are TRBV5-1 and TRBJ1-1; D uncertain. Germline V gene sequence: CDR1 SGHRS, CDR2 YFSETQ. V shed 3 bases and J shed 5 bases, with 14 bases lying between them. CDR3 length: 14 residues. The CDR3 DNA reads TGCGCCAGCAGCTATAACGGGGTAAGAACTGAAGCTTTCTTT. Translated, it gives CASSYNGVRTEAFF.

The chain has TRBV29-1 and TRBJ2-3; no clear D gene. V shed 2 bases and J shed 4 bases, with 4 bases lying between them. The germline V gene has CDR1 SQVTM and CDR2 ANQGSEA. The CDR3 is 11 amino acids. The CDR3 sequence is CSVERPDTQYF. The CDR3 coding sequence is TGCAGCGTTGAACGACCAGATACGCAGTATTTT.

This clonotype was found a few times. The V call is TRBV10-3, the J call TRBJ1-2, with D perhaps matching TRBD1 (5 bases). Germline lookup yields CDR1 ENHRY and CDR2 SYGVKD. The CDR3 contains 13 residues. V lost 8 bases and J 7 bases, leaving 17 bases between the germline ends. The CDR3 coding sequence is TGTGCCATCTCGCAGGGAAGGCTTTCTGGCTACACCTTC. Translation gives CAISQGRLSGYTF.

This clonotype came up a few times. The chain couples TRBV24-1 to TRBJ2-2; D gene ambiguous. V dropped 10 bases and J dropped 3 bases, with 14 bases sitting between them. Germline lookup yields CDR1 KGHDR and CDR2 SFDVKD. CDR3 length equals 14 residues. The CDR3 here is CATRGDGDTGELFF. The CDR3, as DNA: TGTGCCACAAGAGGCGATGGGGACACCGGGGAGCTGTTTTTT.

The rearrangement uses TRBV19 and TRBJ1-5; 9 bases line up with TRBD1. The junction had 11 bases not matched to a gene; V was cut back by 6 bases and J by 5 bases. The germline gives CDR1 LNHDA, CDR2 SQIVND (reference sequence). The CDR3 extends over 16 amino acids. This CDR3 reads CASRTATGTGHQPQHF. As DNA, the CDR3 is TGTGCCAGTAGGACCGCGACCGGGACAGGGCATCAGCCCCAGCATTTT.

V is TRBV11-2 and J is TRBJ2-2; D possibly corresponds to TRBD2 (5 bases). This CDR3 contains 17 residues. Germline V gene sequence: CDR1 SGHAT, CDR2 FQNNGV. Trimming shortened V by 5 bases and J by 4 bases, and 20 bases separated the two germline ends. In DNA form, the CDR3 reads TGTGCCAGCAGCCCCCCACGGACGGGAAAGATCACCGGGGAGCTGTTTTTT. As protein: CASSPPRTGKITGELFF.

This clonotype was counted between two and nine times. V is TRBV21-1 and J is TRBJ2-7; the table's D call TRBD1 went unverified against the DNA. TRBV21-1 is termed a pseudogene. This CDR3 contains 14 residues. The CDR3 bases are TGTGCCAGCAGCTCCCGGGTGCCGGGCTACGAGCAGTACTTC. Amino acid sequence: CASSSRVPGYEQYF.